The T cell receptor beta chain under discussion was sequenced for a study of primary melanoma T cells and metastatic recurrence. Study observations and caveats: Melanomas with T-cell fraction above 20% appeared to have better outcomes.

Points on this clone: Its antigen is unidentified.

Here immunoSEQ multiplex PCR was the method, and the copy in TCRdb shows in-frame clones only, minus some. The sample contains roughly 1,500 clones, about nine tenths of which appear only once. The CDR3 extends over 19 amino acids. V lost 5 bases to trimming and J lost 2 bases; unmatched junction nucleotides: 17. Germline V gives CDR1 LNHNV, CDR2 YYDKDF (reference sequence). The source material was melanoma tumor tissue. The receptor was isolated from a human donor with melanoma. This chain connects TRBV15 to TRBJ2-2; TRBD1 agrees at 7 bases. The CDR3 sequence: CATSLIPPQDRFNTGELFF. Written as DNA, the CDR3 is TGTGCCACCAGCCTTATACCTCCCCAGGACAGGTTCAACACCGGGGAGCTGTTTTTT.